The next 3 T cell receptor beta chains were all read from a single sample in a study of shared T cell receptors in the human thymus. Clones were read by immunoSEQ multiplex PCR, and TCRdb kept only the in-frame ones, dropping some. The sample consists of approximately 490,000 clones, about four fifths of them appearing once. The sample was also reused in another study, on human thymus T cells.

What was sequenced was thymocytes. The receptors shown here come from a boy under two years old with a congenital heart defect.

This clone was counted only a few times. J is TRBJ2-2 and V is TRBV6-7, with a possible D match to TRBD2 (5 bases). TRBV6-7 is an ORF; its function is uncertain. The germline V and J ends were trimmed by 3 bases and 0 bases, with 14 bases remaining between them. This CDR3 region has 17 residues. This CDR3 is CASSYREGQSNTGELFF. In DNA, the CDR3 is TGTGCCAGCAGTTATCGAGAGGGTCAGTCGAACACCGGGGAGCTGTTTTTT.

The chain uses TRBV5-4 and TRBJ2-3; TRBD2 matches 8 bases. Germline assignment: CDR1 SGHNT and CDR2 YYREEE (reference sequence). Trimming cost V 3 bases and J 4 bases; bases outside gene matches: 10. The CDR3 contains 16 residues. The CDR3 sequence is CASSSGTSRGPDTQYF. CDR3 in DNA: TGTGCCAGCAGCTCCGGGACTAGTCGGGGTCCAGATACGCAGTATTTT.

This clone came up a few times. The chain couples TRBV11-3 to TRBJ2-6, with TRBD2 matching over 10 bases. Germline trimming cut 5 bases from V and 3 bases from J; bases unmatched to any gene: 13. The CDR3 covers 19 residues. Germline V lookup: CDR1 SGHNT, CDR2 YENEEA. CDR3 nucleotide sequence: TGTGCCAGCAGCCCAGCGGCTAGCGGGAGTGCTTATGGGGCCAACGTCCTGACTTTC. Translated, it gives CASSPAASGSAYGANVLTF.